The TCR beta chain under discussion was sequenced for a study of cytomegalovirus exposure and HLA in healthy donors. Study results and limitations: The authors listed about 170 TCR beta chains as cytomegalovirus-associated.

The PCR employed 60 Vbeta primers together with 13 Jbeta primers. Sequencing used immunoSEQ multiplex PCR; TCRdb keeps in-frame clones, though not all of them. The sample has about 180,000 clones; around 77% are singletons. Of note for this clone: What it binds is not known.

This clonotype was sampled from a man in his sixties in good health and CMV-seronegative. The sequenced sample consisted of PBMCs.

The DNA of the CDR3 is TGTGCCTCCGGTCAGGGGGCTACCTACGAGCAGTACTTC. Translation: CASGQGATYEQYF. This chain uses TRBV7-9 with TRBJ2-7; 8 nucleotides match TRBD1. Germline CDR1 is SEHNR and CDR2 is FQNEAQ (reference sequence). The CDR3 runs to 13 residues. V lost 11 bases, J lost 2 bases, and 8 bases stayed unmatched.